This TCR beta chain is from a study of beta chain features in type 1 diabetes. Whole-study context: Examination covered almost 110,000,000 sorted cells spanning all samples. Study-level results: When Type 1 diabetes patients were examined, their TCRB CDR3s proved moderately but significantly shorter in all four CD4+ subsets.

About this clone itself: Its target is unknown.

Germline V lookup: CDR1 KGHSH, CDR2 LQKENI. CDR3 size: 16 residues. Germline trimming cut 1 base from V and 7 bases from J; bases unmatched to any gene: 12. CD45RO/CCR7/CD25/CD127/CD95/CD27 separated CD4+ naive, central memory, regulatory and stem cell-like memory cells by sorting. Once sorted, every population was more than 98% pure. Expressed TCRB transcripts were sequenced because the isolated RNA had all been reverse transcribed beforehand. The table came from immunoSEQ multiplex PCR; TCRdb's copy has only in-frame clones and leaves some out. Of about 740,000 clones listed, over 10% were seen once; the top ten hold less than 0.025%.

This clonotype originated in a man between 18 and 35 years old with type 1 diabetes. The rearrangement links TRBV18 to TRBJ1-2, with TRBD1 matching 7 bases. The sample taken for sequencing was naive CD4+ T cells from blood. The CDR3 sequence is CASSPQESGQMSGYTF. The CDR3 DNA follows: TGTGCCAGCTCACCACAGGAGTCGGGACAGATGTCTGGCTACACCTTC.